Reported below is one T cell receptor (beta chain). The source of the sample is a study of blood T cell repertoires in COVID-19. Study-wide background: Both acute and convalescent COVID-19 samples were obtained from the United States, Italy and Spain. T cells, B-cell-depleted T cells, or PBMCs provided the cDNA or gDNA that served as material.

The trim removed 5 bases at V and 3 bases at J, leaving 2 bases unmatched. In germline, CDR1 is SGHAT, CDR2 FQNNGV. The CDR3 contains 13 residues. Only in-frame clones appear in the TCRdb table, and some are missing; sequencing was by immunoSEQ multiplex PCR. This table has some 50,000 clones, just under 85% appearing once. This rearrangement joins TRBV11-2 to TRBJ2-5, with 8 bases fitting TRBD2. Material: peripheral blood. This clonotype originated in a human donor in a cohort sampled during active COVID-19. DNA of the CDR3: TGTGCCAGCAGCACTAGCGGAAAAGAGACCCAGTACTTC. Protein sequence: CASSTSGKETQYF.